The clone carrying this T cell receptor (beta chain) was observed a few times. Its antigen is unidentified. These data are taken from a study of graft-versus-host responses after intestinal transplantation. Study details: Once they had received anti-thymocyte globulin induction, all recipients took tacrolimus and steroids for approximately three years. Study-wide points: Circulating GvH clone levels at their peak were associated with HvG declines (early post-transplant). GvH clones turned up in recipient marrow; some had shown up first in ileum or blood.

Here immunoSEQ multiplex PCR was the method, and the copy in TCRdb shows in-frame clones only, minus some. The repertoire has around 15,000 clones, approximately 87% of them found once; the top ten carry approximately 7%. The junction had 18 bases not matched to a gene; V was cut back by 0 bases and J by 4 bases. The CDR3 totals 21 residues. The sequence was obtained from a human patient who received an intestinal transplant, so some T cells may come from the graft donor. The material sequenced was bone marrow, taken more than 120 days after intestinal transplantation. The gene calls are TRBV5-3 and TRBJ2-3, with 12 bases matching TRBD2. TRBV5-3 is recorded as an ORF, its role being uncertain. CDR3 DNA: TGTGCCAGAAGCTTGGTTTTCAACCGGACTAGCGGGAAAGGAATGGCAGATACGCAGTATTTT. Translating it yields CARSLVFNRTSGKGMADTQYF.